These 31 T cell receptor beta chains share one sample of origin, sequenced in a study of T cell responses to AZD1222 COVID-19 vaccine. Sequenced by immunoSEQ multiplex PCR; TCRdb stores in-frame clones only, minus some. Of 90,000 to 100,000 clones in the sample, roughly 90% are singletons; the top ten hold 7.5%. The source material was peripheral blood, sampled on day 0 of AZD1222 vaccination. The receptor source for this set is an adult in good health.

There are a few counts of this clone. J is TRBJ1-1 and V is TRBV6-5; 7 positions agree with TRBD1. The germline V gene encodes CDR1 MNHEY and CDR2 SVGAGI. The CDR3 is 15 residues long. With V trimmed by 4 bases and J by 3 bases, 8 bases remained unmatched. The CDR3 here is CASSSKQGRDTEAFF. The CDR3 DNA sequence: TGTGCCAGCAGTTCTAAACAGGGGCGGGACACTGAAGCTTTCTTT.

This chain uses TRBV5-6 with TRBJ2-5; possibly TRBD1 for D (5 bases). The germline CDR1 and CDR2 sequences are SGHDT and YYEEEE. V dropped 1 base and J dropped 5 bases, with 15 bases sitting between them. The CDR3 is 15 amino acids. CDR3 coding DNA: TGTGCCAGCAGCTTGAAGGGCTGGGGCCGGGAGACCCAGTACTTC. Amino acids: CASSLKGWGRETQYF.

This clone was observed a single time. The chain has TRBV7-2 and TRBJ2-1; unclear D gene. Trimming pared 5 bases from V and 7 bases from J, leaving 6 bases between. Per germline, CDR1 SGHTA and CDR2 FQGNSA. This CDR3 comprises 11 residues. The CDR3 nucleotides are TGTGCCAGCAGCATCCGGAATGAGCAGTTCTTC. It yields the protein CASSIRNEQFF. Filled out from reference TRBV7-2 and TRBJ2-1, the complete variable domain reads GAGVSQSPSNKVTEKGKDVELRCDPISGHTALYWYRQSLGQGLEFLIYFQGNSAPDKSGLPSDRFSAERTGGSVSTLTIQRTQQEDSAVYLCASSIRNEQFFGPGTRLTVL.

V and J are TRBV18 and TRBJ2-3; TRBD2 matches 7 bases. Germline V gene data show CDR1 as KGHSH and CDR2 as LQKENI. The junction had 4 bases not matched to a gene; V was cut back by 2 bases and J by 2 bases. This CDR3 comprises 15 residues. The CDR3, as DNA: TGTGCCAGCTCACCAGCTAGCGGAAACACAGATACGCAGTATTTT. Translated, it gives CASSPASGNTDTQYF.

CDR3 nucleotides: TGCGCCAGCAGCTCGACCGGGACATCGGGCAATGAGCAGTTCTTC. Amino acids: CASSSTGTSGNEQFF. The J gene is TRBJ2-1, the V gene TRBV5-1, with a tentative D call TRBD1 (6 bases). The ends were cut back, 3 bases at V and 6 bases at J, with 16 bases in the middle. Germline CDR1 SGHRS, CDR2 YFSETQ. The CDR3 spans 15 residues. The full variable domain, rest sourced from reference TRBV5-1 and TRBJ2-1, is KAGVTQTPRYLIKTRGQQVTLSCSPISGHRSVSWYQQTPGQGLQFLFEYFSETQRNKGNFPGRFSGRQFSNSRSEMNVSTLELGDSALYLCASSSTGTSGNEQFFGPGTRLTVL.

This clone was detected only a few times. This rearrangement joins TRBV7-2 to TRBJ2-2; D unresolved. V dropped 5 bases and J dropped 0 bases, with 13 bases sitting between them. The CDR3 totals 16 residues. CDR1 is SGHTA, CDR2 FQGNSA, per germline. CDR3 in amino acids: CASSPSSPSNTGELFF. CDR3 nucleotides: TGTGCCAGCAGCCCCAGCTCCCCTTCGAACACCGGGGAGCTGTTTTTT.

Written as DNA, the CDR3 is TGTGCCACCAGTGACCCGGGAGTTGGCTCCTACAATGAGCAGTTCTTC. It yields the protein CATSDPGVGSYNEQFF. This sequence joins TRBV24-1 and TRBJ2-1; perhaps TRBD2 as D (6 bases). The V and J ends lost 4 bases and 0 bases respectively, with 12 bases between them. The CDR3 has 16 amino acids. Germline CDR1 and CDR2: KGHDR and SFDVKD.

Written as DNA, the CDR3 is TGTGCCAGCAGCTTAGTTCCGGGGAACTCCTACGAGCAGTACTTC. It codes for CASSLVPGNSYEQYF. This chain joins TRBV11-2 and TRBJ2-7, with a weak D call TRBD2 (5 bases). CDR3 length: 15 residues. Germline assignment: CDR1 SGHAT and CDR2 FQNNGV. V dropped 1 base and J dropped 0 bases, with 10 bases sitting between them.

This sequence joins TRBV18 and TRBJ1-1; 7 bases map to TRBD1. J lost 5 bases, V lost 2 bases, and 5 bases had no gene match. The germline V gene has CDR1 KGHSH and CDR2 LQKENI. The CDR3 loop spans 14 amino acids. The CDR3 nucleotides are TGTGCCAGCTCACCAAGACAGGGTCCGACTGAAGCTTTCTTT. This sequence encodes CASSPRQGPTEAFF.

The chain carries TRBV5-5 and TRBJ1-6, with D tentatively TRBD1 (6 bases). Trimming took 4 bases from V and 7 from J, leaving 12 bases between them. Germline CDR1 SGHKS, CDR2 YYEKEE (reference sequence). CDR3 length: 14 residues. CDR3 sequence reads: CASSPTGGNSPLHF. The CDR3 coding sequence is TGTGCCAGCAGCCCGACAGGAGGGAATTCACCCCTCCACTTT. The entire variable domain, with the rest obtained from reference TRBV5-5 and TRBJ1-6, is as follows: DAGVTQSPTHLIKTRGQQVTLRCSPISGHKSVSWYQQVLGQGPQFIFQYYEKEERGRGNFPDRFSARQFPNYSSELNVNALLLGDSALYLCASSPTGGNSPLHFGNGTRLTVT.

For the CDR3, the DNA is TGTGCCAGCAGTTTTGCGGAACAAGAGACCCAGTACTTC. Translating gives CASSFAEQETQYF. J is TRBJ2-5 and V is TRBV11-2, with unresolved D. Trimming stripped 6 bases from V and 2 bases from J, with 10 bases between. The length of the CDR3 is 13 residues. Per the germline V gene, CDR1 is SGHAT and CDR2 is FQNNGV.

A word on this clone: This same CDR3 is encoded by further DNA sequences in the sample. The chain uses TRBV11-2 and TRBJ1-2; D uncertain. Trimming removed 2 bases from V and 0 bases from J, with 10 bases in between. Germline V lookup: CDR1 SGHAT, CDR2 FQNNGV. The CDR3 is 15 amino acids. The CDR3 region has the DNA TGTGCCAGCAGCTTATCGGGGAGAGCTAACTATGGCTACACCTTC. Its protein product is CASSLSGRANYGYTF.

The chain couples TRBV6-4 to TRBJ1-2, with D perhaps TRBD1 (6 bases). The CDR3 consists of 15 residues. Germline V CDR1 and CDR2: MRHNA, SNTAGT. V was clipped by 4 bases and J by 4 bases, with 16 bases between them. The CDR3 DNA follows: TGTGCCAGCAGTGCCACGGTCCAGGGGAGCTATGGCTACACCTTC. Protein product: CASSATVQGSYGYTF.

Turning to this clone: The same CDR3 also results from other DNA sequences found in this sample. This chain uses TRBV19 with TRBJ2-1, with 7 bases that match TRBD1. CDR1 is LNHDA, CDR2 SQIVND, per germline (reference sequence). The CDR3 spans 15 residues. J gave up 1 base and V 0 bases, and 0 bases lay outside the gene matches. The CDR3 reads CASSIDRGSYNEQFF. CDR3 DNA: TGTGCCAGTAGTATAGACAGGGGGTCCTACAATGAGCAGTTCTTC.

The genes are TRBV30 and TRBJ2-7, with a weak D call TRBD2 (6 bases). V was cut by 3 bases and J by 2 bases, with 23 bases left in between. The CDR3 is 17 residues long. Germline CDR1 and CDR2: GTSNPN and SVGIG (reference sequence). The CDR3 loop reads CAWRAGRWPSLPYEQYF. The DNA for the CDR3 is TGTGCCTGGAGGGCGGGACGGTGGCCCTCTCTGCCCTACGAGCAGTACTTC.

The chain links TRBV7-8 to TRBJ1-2; D perhaps matches TRBD1 (6 bases). The germline V and J ends were trimmed by 6 bases and 6 bases, with 14 bases remaining between them. Germline V gives CDR1 SGHVS, CDR2 FQNEAQ. This CDR3 comprises 13 residues. CDR3 sequence reads: CASRIQGSDGYTF. In DNA form, the CDR3 reads TGTGCCAGCAGGATACAGGGTTCGGATGGCTACACCTTC.

This clone was picked up one time. The chain joins TRBV29-1 to TRBJ1-1; possibly TRBD1 for D (6 bases). V lost 6 bases to trimming and J lost 7 bases, with 12 bases between them. CDR1 and CDR2 from the germline V gene are SQVTM and ANQGSEA. This CDR3 is built from 11 residues. The CDR3 loop is CSVERGVEAFF. CDR3 nucleotide sequence: TGCAGCGTGGAAAGGGGGGTTGAAGCTTTCTTT.

V usage is TRBV7-2 and J usage is TRBJ2-5, with 11 bases identical to TRBD2. The junction had 7 bases not matched to a gene; V was cut back by 6 bases and J by 1 base. The CDR3 is 16 residues long. Germline CDR1 reads SGHTA; CDR2 reads FQGNSA. This CDR3 reads CASRSSGTSGQETQYF. The CDR3 DNA reads TGTGCCAGCAGGTCCTCCGGGACTAGCGGCCAAGAGACCCAGTACTTC.

This clone was seen a handful of times. The rearrangement links TRBV15 to TRBJ2-2; either TRBD1 or TRBD2 may supply D (5 bases each). Germline V gene sequence: CDR1 LNHNV, CDR2 YYDKDF (reference sequence). CDR3 length equals 16 residues. Trimming took 5 bases from V and 7 from J, leaving 20 bases between them. The CDR3, as DNA: TGTGCCACCAGCCCGGAGTGGGGGTCGGGATTCGGGGAGCTGTTTTTT. Translating gives CATSPEWGSGFGELFF.

The rearrangement joins TRBV5-1 to TRBJ1-4; maybe TRBD1 (5 bases). Germline V CDR1 and CDR2: SGHRS, YFSETQ. The CDR3 loop spans 14 amino acids. The V end lost 5 bases, the J end lost 5 bases, and 13 bases lay between the germline ends. CDR3 DNA sequence: TGCGCCAGCAGTAGAGCAGGGCAAAATGAAAAACTGTTTTTT. As protein: CASSRAGQNEKLFF.

The V gene is TRBV6-4, the J gene TRBJ1-5; TRBD1 matches at 8 bases. J gave up 5 bases and V 4 bases, and 7 bases lay outside the gene matches. The CDR3 is 15 amino acids. CDR1 and CDR2 from the germline V gene are MRHNA and SNTAGT. The CDR3 sequence is CASSVSQGGDQPQHF. Written as DNA, the CDR3 is TGTGCCAGCAGTGTCTCACAGGGGGGCGATCAGCCCCAGCATTTT.

This clone was recorded only once. V gene TRBV11-3 combines with J gene TRBJ2-1; D is undetermined. The germline V gene encodes CDR1 SGHNT and CDR2 YENEEA. Trimming removed 3 bases from V and 5 bases from J, with 8 bases in between. The length of the CDR3 is 13 residues. CDR3 protein: CASSFSQNNEQFF. CDR3 nucleotide sequence: TGTGCCAGCAGCTTTTCACAGAACAATGAGCAGTTCTTC. Using reference TRBV11-3 and TRBJ2-1 for the parts outside the CDR3, the full variable domain is EAGVVQSPRYKIIEKKQPVAFWCNPISGHNTLYWYLQNLGQGPELLIRYENEEAVDDSQLPKDRFSAERLKGVDSTLKIQPAELGDSAVYLCASSFSQNNEQFFGPGTRLTVL.

The rearrangement links TRBV3-1 (or the pseudogene TRBV3-2) to TRBJ2-7; TRBD1 is a possible D gene (6 bases). The CDR3 consists of 15 residues. From germline, CDR1 is LGHDT and CDR2 YNNKEL (reference sequence). Trimming took off 4 bases at V and 3 bases at J, with 16 bases between the two ends. CDR3 protein: CASSPTWTAGYEQYF. The CDR3, as DNA: TGTGCCAGCAGCCCCACTTGGACAGCCGGCTACGAGCAGTACTTC.

Concerning this clone: At the DNA level, this CDR3 is encoded by other sequences in the same sample as well. The chain has TRBV5-1 and TRBJ2-5; D gene uncertain. V was cut by 0 bases and J by 3 bases, with 0 bases left in between. Germline assignment: CDR1 SGHRS and CDR2 YFSETQ. The CDR3 sequence is 11 residues long. The CDR3 reads CASSLEETQYF. DNA of the CDR3: TGCGCCAGCAGCTTGGAAGAGACCCAGTACTTC.

This chain connects TRBV19 to TRBJ2-7; D is possibly TRBD1 or TRBD2 (5 bases each). In germline, CDR1 is LNHDA, CDR2 SQIVND (reference sequence). This CDR3 region has 14 residues. The ends were cut back, 5 bases at V and 0 bases at J, with 11 bases in the middle. The CDR3 nucleotides are TGTGCCAGTAGTCTAATTGGGGGCTCCTACGAGCAGTACTTC. Translated, it gives CASSLIGGSYEQYF.

The sample holds one count of this clone. This chain uses TRBV24-1 with TRBJ2-1; 10 bases fit TRBD2. Germline V CDR1 and CDR2: KGHDR, SFDVKD. V was clipped by 5 bases and J by 2 bases; unmatched bases: 8. The CDR3 spans 17 residues. Here the CDR3 DNA reads TGTGCCACCAGTGCTGCTAGCGGGAGATCCACCTACAATGAGCAGTTCTTC. Protein sequence: CATSAASGRSTYNEQFF.

The gene calls are TRBV2 and TRBJ2-3, with 8 bases aligning to TRBD1. The CDR3 sequence is 16 residues long. Germline CDR1 is SNHLY and CDR2 is FYNNEI. Trimming removed 2 bases from V and 4 bases from J; junction bases left unmatched: 8. This CDR3 reads CASSEMAGGLADTQYF. The CDR3 DNA sequence: TGTGCCAGCAGTGAAATGGCAGGGGGCTTAGCAGATACGCAGTATTTT.

The CDR3 here is CSVQGGYGYTF. The DNA of the CDR3 is TGCAGCGTACAGGGTGGCTATGGCTACACCTTC. The chain uses TRBV29-1 and TRBJ1-2; D may be TRBD1 (6 bases). Germline V gene lookup returns CDR1 SQVTM and CDR2 ANQGSEA. V was clipped by 6 bases and J by 4 bases, with 9 bases between them. This CDR3 has 11 amino acids.

The V gene is TRBV28, the J gene TRBJ2-2; D could derive from TRBD1 or TRBD2 (6 bases each). The V and J ends lost 5 bases and 6 bases respectively, with 25 bases between them. Germline CDR1 MDHEN, CDR2 SYDVKM. The CDR3 extends over 18 amino acids. In DNA, the CDR3 is TGTGCCAGCAGTCCCCCGGGACTGACGGGGTCAGGGGCCGGGGAGCTGTTTTTT. This encodes CASSPPGLTGSGAGELFF.

This sequence joins TRBV6-2 or TRBV6-3 and TRBJ2-7; D unresolved. Trimming stripped 0 bases from V and 4 bases from J, with 10 bases between. The CDR3 extends over 14 amino acids. Germline assignment: CDR1 MNHEY and CDR2 SVGEGT. CDR3 coding DNA: TGTGCCAGCAGTTACTCGCGGAAGAAATACGAGCAGTACTTC. The encoded protein is CASSYSRKKYEQYF.

This sequence joins TRBV6-4 and TRBJ2-3; TRBD2 matches at 9 bases. From germline, CDR1 is MRHNA and CDR2 SNTAGT. The CDR3 contains 15 residues. V lost 5 bases and J lost 1; bases outside the gene matches: 4. CDR3 DNA: TGTGCCAGCAGTTACTTAGCGGGAGGCACAGATACGCAGTATTTT. Residues: CASSYLAGGTDTQYF.